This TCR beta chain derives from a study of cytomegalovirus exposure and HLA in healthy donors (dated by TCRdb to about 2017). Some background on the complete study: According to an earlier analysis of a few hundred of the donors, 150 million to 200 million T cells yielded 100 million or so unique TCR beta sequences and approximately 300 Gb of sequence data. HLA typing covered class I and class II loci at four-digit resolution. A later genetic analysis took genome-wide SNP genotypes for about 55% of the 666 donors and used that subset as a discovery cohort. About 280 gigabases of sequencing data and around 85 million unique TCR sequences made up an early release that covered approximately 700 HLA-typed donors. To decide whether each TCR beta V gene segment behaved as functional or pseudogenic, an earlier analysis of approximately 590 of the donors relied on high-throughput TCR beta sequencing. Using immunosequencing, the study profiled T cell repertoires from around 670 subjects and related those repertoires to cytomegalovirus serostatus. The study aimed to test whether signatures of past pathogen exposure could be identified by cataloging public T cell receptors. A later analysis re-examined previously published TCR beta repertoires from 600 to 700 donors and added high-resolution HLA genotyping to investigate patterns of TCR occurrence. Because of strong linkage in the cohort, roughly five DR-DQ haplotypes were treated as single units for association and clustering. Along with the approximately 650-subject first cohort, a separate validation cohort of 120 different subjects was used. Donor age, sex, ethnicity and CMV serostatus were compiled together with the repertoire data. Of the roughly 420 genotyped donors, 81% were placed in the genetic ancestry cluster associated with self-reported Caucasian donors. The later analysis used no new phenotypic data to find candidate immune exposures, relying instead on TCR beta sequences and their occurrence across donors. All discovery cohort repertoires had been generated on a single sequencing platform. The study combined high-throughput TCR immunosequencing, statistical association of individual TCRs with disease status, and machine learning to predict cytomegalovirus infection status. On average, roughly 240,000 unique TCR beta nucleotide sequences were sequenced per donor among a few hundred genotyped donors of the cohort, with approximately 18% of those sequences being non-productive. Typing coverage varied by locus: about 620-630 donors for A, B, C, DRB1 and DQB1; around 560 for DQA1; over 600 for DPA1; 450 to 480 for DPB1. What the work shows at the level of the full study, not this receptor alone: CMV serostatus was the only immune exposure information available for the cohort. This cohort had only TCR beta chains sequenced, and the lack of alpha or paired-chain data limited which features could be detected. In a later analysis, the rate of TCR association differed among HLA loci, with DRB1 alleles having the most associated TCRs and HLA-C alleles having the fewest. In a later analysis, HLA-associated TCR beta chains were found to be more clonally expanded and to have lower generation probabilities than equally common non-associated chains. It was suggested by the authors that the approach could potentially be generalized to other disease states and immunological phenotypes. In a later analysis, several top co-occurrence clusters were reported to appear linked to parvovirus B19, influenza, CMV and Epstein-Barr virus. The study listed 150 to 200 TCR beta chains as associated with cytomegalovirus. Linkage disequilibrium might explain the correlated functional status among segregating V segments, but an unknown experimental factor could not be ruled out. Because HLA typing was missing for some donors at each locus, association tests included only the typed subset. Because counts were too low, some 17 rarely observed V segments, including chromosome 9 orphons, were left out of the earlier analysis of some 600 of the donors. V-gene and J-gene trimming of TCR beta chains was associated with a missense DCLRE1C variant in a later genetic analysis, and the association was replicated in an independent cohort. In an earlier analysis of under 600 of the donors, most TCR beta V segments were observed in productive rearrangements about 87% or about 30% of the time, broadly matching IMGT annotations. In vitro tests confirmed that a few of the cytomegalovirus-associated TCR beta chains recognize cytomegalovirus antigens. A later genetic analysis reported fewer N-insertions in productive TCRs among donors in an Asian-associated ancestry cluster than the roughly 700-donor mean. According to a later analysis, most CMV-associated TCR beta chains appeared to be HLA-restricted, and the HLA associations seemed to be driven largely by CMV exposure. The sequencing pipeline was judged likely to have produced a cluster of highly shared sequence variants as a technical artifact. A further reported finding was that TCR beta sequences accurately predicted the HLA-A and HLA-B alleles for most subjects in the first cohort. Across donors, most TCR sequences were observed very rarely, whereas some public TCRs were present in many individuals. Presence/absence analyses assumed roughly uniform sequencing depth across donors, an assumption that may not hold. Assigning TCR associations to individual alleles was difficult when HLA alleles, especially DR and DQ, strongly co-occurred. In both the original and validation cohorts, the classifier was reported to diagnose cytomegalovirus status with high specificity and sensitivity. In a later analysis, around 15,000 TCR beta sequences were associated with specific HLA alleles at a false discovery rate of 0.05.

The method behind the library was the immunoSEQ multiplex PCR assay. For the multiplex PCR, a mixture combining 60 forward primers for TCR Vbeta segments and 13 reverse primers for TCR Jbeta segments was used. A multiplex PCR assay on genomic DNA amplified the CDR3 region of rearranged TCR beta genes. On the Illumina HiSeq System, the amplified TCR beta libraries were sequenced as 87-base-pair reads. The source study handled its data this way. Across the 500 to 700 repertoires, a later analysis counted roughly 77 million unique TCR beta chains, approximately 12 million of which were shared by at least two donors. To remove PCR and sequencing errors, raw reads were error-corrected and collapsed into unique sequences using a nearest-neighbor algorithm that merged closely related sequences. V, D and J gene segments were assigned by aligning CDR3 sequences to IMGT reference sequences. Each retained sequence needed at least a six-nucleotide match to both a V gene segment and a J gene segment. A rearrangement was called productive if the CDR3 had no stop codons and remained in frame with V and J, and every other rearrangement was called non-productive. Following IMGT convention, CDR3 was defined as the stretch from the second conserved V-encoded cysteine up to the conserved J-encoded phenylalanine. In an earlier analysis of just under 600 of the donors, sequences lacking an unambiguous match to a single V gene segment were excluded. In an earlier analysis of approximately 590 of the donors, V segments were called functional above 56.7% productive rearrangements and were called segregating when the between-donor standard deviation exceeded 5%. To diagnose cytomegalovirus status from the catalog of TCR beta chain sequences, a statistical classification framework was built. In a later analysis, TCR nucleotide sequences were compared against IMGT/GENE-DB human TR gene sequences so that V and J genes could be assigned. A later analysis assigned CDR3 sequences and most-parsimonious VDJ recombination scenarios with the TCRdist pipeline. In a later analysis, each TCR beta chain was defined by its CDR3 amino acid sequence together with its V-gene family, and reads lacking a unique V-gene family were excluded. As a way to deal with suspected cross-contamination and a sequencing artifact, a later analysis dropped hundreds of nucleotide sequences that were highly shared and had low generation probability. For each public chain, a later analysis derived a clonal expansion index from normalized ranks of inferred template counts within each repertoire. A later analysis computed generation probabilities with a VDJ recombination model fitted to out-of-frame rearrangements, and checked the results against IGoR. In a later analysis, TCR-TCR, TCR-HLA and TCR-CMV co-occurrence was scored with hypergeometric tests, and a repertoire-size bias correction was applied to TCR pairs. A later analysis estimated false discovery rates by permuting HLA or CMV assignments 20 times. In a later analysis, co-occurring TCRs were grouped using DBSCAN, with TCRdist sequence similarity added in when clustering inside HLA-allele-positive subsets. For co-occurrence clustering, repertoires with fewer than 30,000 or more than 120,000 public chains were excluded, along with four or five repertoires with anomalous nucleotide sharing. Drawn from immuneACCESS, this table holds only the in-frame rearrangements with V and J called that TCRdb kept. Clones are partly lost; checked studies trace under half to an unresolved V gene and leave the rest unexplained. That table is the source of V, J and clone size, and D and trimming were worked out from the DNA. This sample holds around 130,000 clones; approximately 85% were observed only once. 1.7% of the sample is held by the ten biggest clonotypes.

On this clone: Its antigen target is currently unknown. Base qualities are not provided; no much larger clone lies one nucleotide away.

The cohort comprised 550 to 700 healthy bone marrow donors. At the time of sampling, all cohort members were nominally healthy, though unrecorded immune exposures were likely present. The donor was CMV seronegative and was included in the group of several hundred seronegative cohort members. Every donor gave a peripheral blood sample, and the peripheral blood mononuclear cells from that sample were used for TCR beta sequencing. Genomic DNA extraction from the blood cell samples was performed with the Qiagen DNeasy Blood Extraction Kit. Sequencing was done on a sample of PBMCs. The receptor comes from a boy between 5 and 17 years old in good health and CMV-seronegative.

CDR3 reads: CASSEAVTYEQYF. The nucleotide sequence reads TGTGCCAGCAGTGAGGCGGTTACTTACGAGCAGTACTTC. The chain couples TRBV6-1 to TRBJ2-7; too little of a D gene remains to name it. V is pared back by 3 bases and J by 4 bases, with 10 bases lying between the germline termini. Counted from cysteine to phenylalanine, this CDR3 has 13 amino acids. Solely the CDR3 DNA is kept, with 39 bases framed from the first base. The germline V gene gives CDR1 as MNHNS and CDR2 as SASEGT.